The subject of this entry is one T cell receptor (beta chain). The antigen this receptor binds is unknown. No base-level quality is on record; no much larger clone is a single base apart. These data originate in a study of cytomegalovirus exposure and HLA in healthy donors (dated by TCRdb to 2017 to 2019). For context, the study as a whole: An earlier analysis of roughly 500 of the donors reported 250 to 350 Gb of sequence data and some 120 million unique TCR beta sequences from roughly 180 million T cells. An early release that covered about 600 HLA-typed donors contained approximately 300 gigabases of sequencing data and tens of millions of unique TCR sequences. The genetic ancestry cluster associated with self-reported Caucasian donors included about 81% of the roughly 400 genotyped donors. The study was designed to test whether signatures of past pathogen exposure could be identified by cataloging public T cell receptors. The study profiled the T cell repertoires of hundreds of subjects by immunosequencing and related them to cytomegalovirus serostatus. In addition to the first cohort of around 670 subjects, a separate validation cohort of approximately 130 different subjects was used. High-throughput TCR immunosequencing, statistical association of individual TCRs with disease status, and machine learning were combined to predict cytomegalovirus infection status. A later analysis re-analyzed previously published TCR beta repertoires from 550 to 700 donors and added high-resolution HLA genotyping to study TCR occurrence patterns. In the later analysis, no new phenotypic data were used to find candidate immune exposures; instead, reliance was placed on TCR beta sequences and their occurrence across donors. An earlier analysis of nearly 600 of the donors applied high-throughput TCR beta sequencing to assess whether each TCR beta V gene segment acted as functional or pseudogenic. Donor age, sex, ethnicity and CMV serostatus were compiled alongside the repertoire data. A later genetic analysis took genome-wide SNP genotypes for about 60% of the roughly 670 donors and used that subset as a discovery cohort. All discovery cohort repertoires had been generated using a single sequencing platform. HLA typing included class I and class II loci at four-digit resolution. Typing coverage varied by locus: about 629-640 donors for A, B, C, DRB1 and DQB1; 522 for DQA1; some 610 for DPA1; around 490 for DPB1. Because of strong linkage in the cohort, five DR-DQ haplotypes were treated as single units for association and clustering. Among some 400 genotyped donors of the cohort, an average of around 220,000 unique TCR beta nucleotide sequences was sequenced per donor, of which about 18% were non-productive. What the research found in general, with its limitations: The classifier was reported to diagnose cytomegalovirus status with high specificity and sensitivity in both the original and validation cohorts. Because HLA typing was unavailable for some donors at each locus, only the typed subset was used in association tests. A later analysis found that HLA-associated TCR beta chains were more clonally expanded and had lower generation probabilities than equally common non-associated chains. In the study, 164 TCR beta chains were listed as associated with cytomegalovirus. While some public TCRs were present in many individuals, most TCR sequences turned up only very rarely across donors. When HLA alleles, especially DR and DQ, strongly co-occurred, TCR associations were difficult to assign to individual alleles. According to the authors, the approach could potentially be generalized to other disease states and immunological phenotypes. In a later genetic analysis, fewer N-insertions in productive TCRs were reported among donors in an Asian-associated ancestry cluster than the roughly 700-donor mean. A later genetic analysis associated a missense DCLRE1C variant with V-gene and J-gene trimming of TCR beta chains, and an independent cohort replicated the association. According to a later analysis, parvovirus B19, influenza, CMV and Epstein-Barr virus appeared linked to several top co-occurrence clusters. In this cohort, only TCR beta chains were sequenced, and detectable features were limited by the absence of alpha or paired-chain data. A further reported finding was that TCR beta sequences accurately predicted the HLA-A and HLA-B alleles for most subjects in the first cohort. An earlier analysis of approximately 590 of the donors showed that most TCR beta V segments appeared in productive rearrangements either about 90% or about 30% of the time, which broadly matched IMGT annotations. Three of the identified cytomegalovirus-associated TCR beta chains were confirmed in vitro to be specific for cytomegalovirus antigens. In a later analysis, 15,000 to 20,000 TCR beta sequences were associated with specific HLA alleles at a false discovery rate of 0.05. Correlated functional status among segregating V segments might be attributable to linkage disequilibrium, but an unknown experimental factor could not be ruled out. A later analysis found that most CMV-associated TCR beta chains appeared HLA-restricted, with HLA associations seemingly driven largely by CMV exposure. A group of highly shared sequence variants was considered likely to be a technical artifact of the sequencing pipeline. Some IMGT-functional V segments, including TRBV6-2 and TRBV6-3, could not be told apart with the 87-base-pair reads, so those segments were excluded. A later analysis found that TCR association rates varied across HLA loci, with DRB1 alleles showing the most associated TCRs and HLA-C alleles the fewest. Presence/absence analyses assumed roughly uniform sequencing depth across donors, an assumption that may not hold. Because counts were too low, seventeen rarely observed V segments, including chromosome 9 orphons, were left out of the earlier analysis of a few hundred of the donors. Immune exposure information for the cohort was limited to CMV serostatus.

The CDR3 runs 14 residues from the cysteine to the phenylalanine. Only the CDR3 DNA is retained, 42 bases long and in frame from the first base. The germline V gene (reference sequence) sets CDR1 to LNHDA and CDR2 to SQIVND. Germline trimming amounts to 10 bases on V and 2 bases on J, with 10 as the count of junction bases outside the gene matches. The method behind the library was the immunoSEQ multiplex PCR assay. The multiplex PCR relied on a mix of 60 forward primers for TCR Vbeta segments and 13 reverse primers for TCR Jbeta segments. The CDR3 region of rearranged TCR beta genes was amplified from genomic DNA by a multiplex PCR assay. The Illumina HiSeq System was used to sequence the amplified TCR beta libraries as 87-base-pair reads. On the study's bioinformatics: In a later analysis, tens of millions of unique TCR beta chains were counted across the roughly 700 repertoires, and roughly 11 million of these chains were shared by at least two donors. A nearest-neighbor algorithm error-corrected the raw reads and collapsed the reads into unique sequences, merging closely related sequences to remove PCR and sequencing errors. V, D and J gene segments were assigned by aligning CDR3 sequences to IMGT reference sequences. For a sequence to be retained, at least a six-nucleotide match to both a V gene segment and a J gene segment was required. Rearrangements were classified as productive when the CDR3 lacked stop codons and remained in frame with V and J, and all other rearrangements were classified as non-productive. Following IMGT convention, CDR3 was defined as the stretch from the second conserved V-encoded cysteine to the conserved J-encoded phenylalanine. In an earlier analysis of approximately 590 of the donors, sequences lacking an unambiguous match to a single V gene segment were excluded. An earlier analysis of some 500 of the donors classified V segments as functional when productive rearrangements were above 56.7% and as segregating when the standard deviation between donors was above 5%. A statistical classification framework was built for diagnosing cytomegalovirus status from the catalog of TCR beta chain sequences. V and J gene assignment, in a later analysis, came from comparing TCR nucleotide sequences with IMGT/GENE-DB human TR gene sequences. A later analysis assigned CDR3 sequences and most-parsimonious VDJ recombination scenarios with the TCRdist pipeline. In a later analysis, every TCR beta chain was defined by the combination of its CDR3 amino acid sequence and its V-gene family, and reads without a unique V-gene family were dropped. In a later analysis, approximately 640 highly shared, low-generation-probability nucleotide sequences were removed to address suspected cross-contamination and a sequencing artifact. In a later analysis, a clonal expansion index for each public chain was calculated from normalized within-repertoire ranks of inferred template counts. A later analysis computed generation probabilities with a VDJ recombination model fitted to out-of-frame rearrangements, and checked the results against IGoR. In a later analysis, TCR-TCR, TCR-HLA and TCR-CMV co-occurrence was scored with hypergeometric tests, and a repertoire-size bias correction was applied to TCR pairs. To estimate false discovery rates, a later analysis permuted the HLA or CMV assignments 20 times. In a later analysis, co-occurring TCRs were grouped using DBSCAN, with TCRdist sequence similarity added in when clustering inside HLA-allele-positive subsets. For co-occurrence clustering, repertoires with fewer than 30,000 or more than 120,000 public chains were excluded, along with roughly 5 repertoires with anomalous nucleotide sharing. TCRdb's version of the immuneACCESS table is confined to in-frame rearrangements and falls short of the full clone set. An unresolved V gene accounts for under half of the shortfall where checked; the remainder is of unknown origin. D and trimming were read from the DNA, whereas the V and J calls and clone size are those reported in that table. Present in this sample are around 160,000 clones, roughly 78% of which were seen just once. Together, the top ten hold under 3% of the sample.

The cohort comprised approximately 700 healthy bone marrow donors. All cohort members were sampled while nominally healthy, although unrecorded immune exposures were likely present. The donor was CMV seropositive and was included in the group of 289 seropositive cohort members. Each donor provided a peripheral blood sample, and peripheral blood mononuclear cells were used for TCR beta sequencing. Genomic DNA was extracted from the blood cell samples with the Qiagen DNeasy Blood Extraction Kit. This clonotype originated in a man in his forties in good health and CMV-seropositive. The source material was PBMCs. Rearrangement joined TRBV19 to TRBJ2-5; 7 bases in between match TRBD2. The DNA is TGTGCCACCGAAAGCGGGACGGAGCAAGAGACCCAGTACTTC. It is translated as CATESGTEQETQYF.